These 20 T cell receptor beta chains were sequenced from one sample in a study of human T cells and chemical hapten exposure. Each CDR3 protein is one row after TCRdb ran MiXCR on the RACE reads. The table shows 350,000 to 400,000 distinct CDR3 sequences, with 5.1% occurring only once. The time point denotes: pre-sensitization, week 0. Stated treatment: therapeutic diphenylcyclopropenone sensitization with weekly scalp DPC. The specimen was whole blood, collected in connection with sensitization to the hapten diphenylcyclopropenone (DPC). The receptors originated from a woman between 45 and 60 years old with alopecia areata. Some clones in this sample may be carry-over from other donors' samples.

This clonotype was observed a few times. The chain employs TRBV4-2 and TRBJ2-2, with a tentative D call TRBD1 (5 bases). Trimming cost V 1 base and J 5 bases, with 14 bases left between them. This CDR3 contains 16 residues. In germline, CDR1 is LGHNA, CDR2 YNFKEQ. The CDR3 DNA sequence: TGTGCCAGCAGCCAAGGGGGCGGCAGTTGGACCGGGGAGCTGTTTTTT. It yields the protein CASSQGGGSWTGELFF.

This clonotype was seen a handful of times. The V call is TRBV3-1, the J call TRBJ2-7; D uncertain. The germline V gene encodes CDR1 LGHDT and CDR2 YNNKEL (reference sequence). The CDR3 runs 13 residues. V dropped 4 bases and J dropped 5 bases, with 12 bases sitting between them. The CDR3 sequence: CASSPQGGNEQYF. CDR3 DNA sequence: TGTGCCAGCAGCCCCCAAGGTGGTAACGAGCAGTACTTC.

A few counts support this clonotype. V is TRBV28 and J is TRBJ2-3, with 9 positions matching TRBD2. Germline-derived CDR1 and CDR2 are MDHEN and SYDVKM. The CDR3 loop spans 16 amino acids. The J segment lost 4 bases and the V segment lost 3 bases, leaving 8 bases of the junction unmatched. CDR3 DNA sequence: TGTGCCAGCAGTTTTTTGGCGGGAGGGCAGGCAGATACGCAGTATTTT. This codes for CASSFLAGGQADTQYF.

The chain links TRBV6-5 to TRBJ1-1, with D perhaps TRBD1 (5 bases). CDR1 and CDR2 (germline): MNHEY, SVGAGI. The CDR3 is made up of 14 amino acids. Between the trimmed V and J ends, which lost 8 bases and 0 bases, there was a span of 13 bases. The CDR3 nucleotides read TGTGCCAGCCGGGCGGGGACGGTGAACACTGAAGCTTTCTTT. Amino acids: CASRAGTVNTEAFF.

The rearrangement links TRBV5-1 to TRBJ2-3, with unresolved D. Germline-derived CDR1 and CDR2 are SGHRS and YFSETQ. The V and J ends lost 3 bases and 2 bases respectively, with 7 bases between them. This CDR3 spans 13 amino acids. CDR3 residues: CASSYVPTDTQYF. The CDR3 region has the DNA TGCGCCAGCAGCTATGTTCCCACAGATACGCAGTATTTT.

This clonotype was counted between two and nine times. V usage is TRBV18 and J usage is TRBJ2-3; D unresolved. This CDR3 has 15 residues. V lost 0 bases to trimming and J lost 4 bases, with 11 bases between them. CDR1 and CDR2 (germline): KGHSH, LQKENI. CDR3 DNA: TGTGCCAGCTCACCACCGGTAGGGAACGCAGATACGCAGTATTTT. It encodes CASSPPVGNADTQYF.

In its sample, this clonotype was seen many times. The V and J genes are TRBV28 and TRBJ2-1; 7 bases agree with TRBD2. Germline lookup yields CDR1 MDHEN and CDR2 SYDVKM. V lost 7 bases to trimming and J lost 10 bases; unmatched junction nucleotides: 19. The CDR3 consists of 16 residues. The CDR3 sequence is CASTPPAGEGRREQFF. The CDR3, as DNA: TGTGCCAGCACCCCCCCGGCGGGGGAGGGCCGACGCGAGCAGTTCTTC.

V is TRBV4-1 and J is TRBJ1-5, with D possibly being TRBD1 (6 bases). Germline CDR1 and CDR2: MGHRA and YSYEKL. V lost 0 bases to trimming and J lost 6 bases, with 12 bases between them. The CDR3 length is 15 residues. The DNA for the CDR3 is TGCGCCAGCAGCCAAGACTCCACAGGGACTCAGCCCCAGCATTTT. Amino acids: CASSQDSTGTQPQHF.

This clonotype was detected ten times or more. The CDR3 bases are TGTGCCAGCACCCCGGACGGACAGAATCACCAGCCCCAGCATTTT. This translates into CASTPDGQNHQPQHF. The chain links TRBV6-6 to TRBJ1-5, with a possible D match to TRBD1 (6 bases). Between the trimmed V and J ends, which lost 7 bases and 7 bases, there was a span of 20 bases. In germline, CDR1 is MNHNY, CDR2 SVGAGI (reference sequence). CDR3 length equals 15 residues.

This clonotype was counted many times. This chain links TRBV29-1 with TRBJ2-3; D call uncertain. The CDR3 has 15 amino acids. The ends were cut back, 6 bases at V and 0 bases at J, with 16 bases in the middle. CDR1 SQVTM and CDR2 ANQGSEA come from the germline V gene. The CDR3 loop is CSVVSPGRSTDTQYF. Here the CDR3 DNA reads TGCAGCGTGGTATCCCCGGGCCGGAGCACAGATACGCAGTATTTT.

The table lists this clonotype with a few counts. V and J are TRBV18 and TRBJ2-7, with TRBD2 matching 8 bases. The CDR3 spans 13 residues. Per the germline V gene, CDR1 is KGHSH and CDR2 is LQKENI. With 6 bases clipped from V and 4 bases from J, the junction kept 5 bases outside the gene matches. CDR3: CASSQTSGYEQYF. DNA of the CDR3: TGTGCCAGCTCCCAAACTAGCGGTTACGAGCAGTACTTC.

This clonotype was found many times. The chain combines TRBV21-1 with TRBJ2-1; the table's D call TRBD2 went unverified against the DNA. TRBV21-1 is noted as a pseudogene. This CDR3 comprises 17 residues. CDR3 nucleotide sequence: TGTGCCAGCAGCGCCTGGACTAGCGGGGAAAGCAACAATGAGCAGTTCTTC. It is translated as CASSAWTSGESNNEQFF.

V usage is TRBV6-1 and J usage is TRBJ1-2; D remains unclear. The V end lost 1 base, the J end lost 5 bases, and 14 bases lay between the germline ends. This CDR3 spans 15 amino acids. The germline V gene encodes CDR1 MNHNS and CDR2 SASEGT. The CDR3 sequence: CASSEEVGGPYGYTF. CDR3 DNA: TGTGCCAGCAGTGAAGAGGTTGGCGGGCCTTATGGCTACACCTTC.

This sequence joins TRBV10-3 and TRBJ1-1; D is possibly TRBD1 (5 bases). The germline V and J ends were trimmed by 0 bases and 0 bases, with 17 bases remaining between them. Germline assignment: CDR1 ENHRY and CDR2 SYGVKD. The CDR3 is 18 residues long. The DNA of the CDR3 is TGTGCCATCAGTGAGTCAAAATCGGGGGGTTACATGAACACTGAAGCTTTCTTT. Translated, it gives CAISESKSGGYMNTEAFF.

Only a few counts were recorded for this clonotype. Written as DNA, the CDR3 is TGTGCCACCAGGGGGGAGGGTGTCAATGAGCAGTTCTTC. Translated: CATRGEGVNEQFF. The chain links TRBV24-1 to TRBJ2-1; TRBD2 matches at 7 bases. After removal of 7 bases from V and 6 bases from J, the junction contained 5 bases not matched to a gene. The CDR3 totals 13 residues. The germline V gene encodes CDR1 KGHDR and CDR2 SFDVKD.

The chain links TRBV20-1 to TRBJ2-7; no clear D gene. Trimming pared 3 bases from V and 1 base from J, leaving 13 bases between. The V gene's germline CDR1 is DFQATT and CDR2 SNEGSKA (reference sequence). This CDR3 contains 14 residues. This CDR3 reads CSASLSTQSYEQYF. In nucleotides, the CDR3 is TGCAGTGCTAGTCTCTCGACTCAGTCCTACGAGCAGTACTTC.

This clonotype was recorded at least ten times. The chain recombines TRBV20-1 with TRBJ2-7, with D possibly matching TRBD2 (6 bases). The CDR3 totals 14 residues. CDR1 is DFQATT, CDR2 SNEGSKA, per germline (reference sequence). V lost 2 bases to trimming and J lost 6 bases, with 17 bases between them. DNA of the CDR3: TGCAGTGCTAGACTAGGGACTCCGCTGTCCGAGCAGTACTTC. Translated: CSARLGTPLSEQYF.

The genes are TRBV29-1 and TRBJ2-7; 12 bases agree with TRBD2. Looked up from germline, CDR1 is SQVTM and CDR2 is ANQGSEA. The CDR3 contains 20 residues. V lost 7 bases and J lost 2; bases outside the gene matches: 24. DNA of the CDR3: TGCAGCGCCCTCAGGGATAAGAGACTAGCGGGAGAAAGTACGCCCTACGAGCAGTACTTC. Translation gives CSALRDKRLAGESTPYEQYF.

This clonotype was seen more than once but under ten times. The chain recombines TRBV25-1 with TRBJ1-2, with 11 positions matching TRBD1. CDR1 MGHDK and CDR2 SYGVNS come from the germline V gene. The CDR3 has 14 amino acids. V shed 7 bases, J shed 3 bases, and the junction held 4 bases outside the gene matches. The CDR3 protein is CASTGTGGHYGYTF. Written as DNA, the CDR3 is TGTGCCAGCACCGGGACAGGGGGGCACTATGGCTACACCTTC.

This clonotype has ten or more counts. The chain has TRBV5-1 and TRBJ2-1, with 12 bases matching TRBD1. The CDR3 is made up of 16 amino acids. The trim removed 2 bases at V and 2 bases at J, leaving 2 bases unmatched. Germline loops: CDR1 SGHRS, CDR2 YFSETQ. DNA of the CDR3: TGCGCCAGCAGCTTCGGGACAGGGGGCCCCTACAATGAGCAGTTCTTC. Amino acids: CASSFGTGGPYNEQFF.